This T cell receptor (beta chain) appears in the sequencing data of a study of response to subunit inactivated influenza vaccine. Whole-study findings and limits: The authors suggested that few new T cells are recruited per seasonal influenza vaccination.

In TCRdb, the RT-PCR reads were re-called with MiXCR into one record per CDR3 protein. Of around 480,000 distinct CDR3 sequences detected, 16% appear once; the ten largest clones hold 2.5% to 3.5%. J lost 5 bases, V lost 3 bases, and 6 bases had no gene match. The CDR3 totals 14 residues. CDR1 ENHRY and CDR2 SYGVKD come from the germline V gene. In its sample, this clonotype was seen a few times. Its antigen is unknown. Specimen: CD4+ T cells sorted from PBMCs, collected less than 25 months after vaccination. The source of this sequence is a man aged 45 to 70 who received an inactivated influenza vaccine. V is TRBV10-3 and J is TRBJ1-2, with TRBD1 matching over 7 bases. CDR3 residues: CAISEERGHYGYTF. In nucleotides, the CDR3 is TGTGCCATCAGTGAAGAGAGGGGGCATTATGGCTACACCTTC.